This entry lists 7 T cell receptor beta chains sequenced from one sample in a study of technical replicates of blood from several donors. Repertoires were generated with immunoSEQ multiplex PCR, while TCRdb's copy carries only in-frame clones and drops some. The table records 70,000 to 95,000 clones, 94% of them present only once. Sample: T cells isolated from PBMCs. The receptors here all came from a human donor in good health.

The chain carries TRBV5-1 and TRBJ1-3, with 8 bases identical to TRBD1. Germline-derived CDR1 and CDR2 are SGHRS and YFSETQ. This CDR3 region has 14 residues. The ends lost 3 bases at V and 4 bases at J; junction bases unmatched: 3. CDR3 DNA: TGCGCCAGCAGCTCGACAGGGGCCGGAAACACCATATATTTT. Translation: CASSSTGAGNTIYF.

This rearrangement joins TRBV6-4 to TRBJ1-1; the D gene is possibly TRBD1 (6 bases). This CDR3 has 13 amino acids. In germline, CDR1 is MRHNA, CDR2 SNTAGT. V was pared by 4 bases and J by 3 bases, with 9 bases between. The CDR3 is CASSVNRDTEAFF. The CDR3 DNA reads TGTGCCAGCAGTGTCAACAGGGACACTGAAGCTTTCTTT.

This rearrangement joins TRBV19 to TRBJ2-5; D possibly corresponds to TRBD2 (5 bases). Germline CDR1 LNHDA, CDR2 SQIVND (reference sequence). There are 13 residues in the CDR3. V lost 6 bases and J lost 3, with 11 bases in between. CDR3 nucleotides: TGTGCCAGTAGCACTAGAGGAGAAGAGACCCAGTACTTC. This codes for CASSTRGEETQYF.

The CDR3 here is CASSESSGGVVGFYEQYF. The DNA for the CDR3 is TGTGCCAGTAGTGAGTCTAGCGGGGGGGTTGTGGGTTTCTACGAGCAGTACTTC. The chain combines TRBV19 with TRBJ2-7; 12 bases are shared with TRBD2. CDR1 and CDR2 from the germline V gene are LNHDA and SQIVND (reference sequence). The CDR3 has 18 amino acids. The ends lost 5 bases at V and 3 bases at J; junction bases unmatched: 14.

This sequence joins TRBV6-5 and TRBJ2-1, with 9 positions matching TRBD2. V was pared by 1 base and J by 3 bases, with 1 base of the junction left unmatched. Germline assignment: CDR1 MNHEY and CDR2 SVGAGI. The length of the CDR3 is 15 residues. For the CDR3, the DNA is TGTGCCAGCAGTTACTATAGCGGGAGCTACAATGAGCAGTTCTTC. It yields the protein CASSYYSGSYNEQFF.

This chain links TRBV4-1 with TRBJ2-3, with 9 nucleotides matching TRBD1. The CDR3 sequence is 18 residues long. With 0 bases clipped from V and 3 bases from J, the junction kept 10 bases outside the gene matches. Per the germline V gene, CDR1 is MGHRA and CDR2 is YSYEKL. CDR3 nucleotides: TGCGCCAGCAGCCAAGACCCCTCGAGGGGACAGGGAACAGATACGCAGTATTTT. Protein sequence: CASSQDPSRGQGTDTQYF.

The gene calls are TRBV5-1 and TRBJ1-2; the match to TRBD1 covers 9 bases. This CDR3 comprises 16 residues. Germline CDR1 and CDR2: SGHRS and YFSETQ. With 1 base clipped from V and 0 bases from J, the junction kept 4 bases outside the gene matches. CDR3 sequence (DNA): TGCGCCAGCAGCTTGCGGGACAGGGCAGCTAACTATGGCTACACCTTC. As protein: CASSLRDRAANYGYTF. Combining the CDR3 with reference TRBV5-1 and TRBJ1-2 gives the whole variable domain KAGVTQTPRYLIKTRGQQVTLSCSPISGHRSVSWYQQTPGQGLQFLFEYFSETQRNKGNFPGRFSGRQFSNSRSEMNVSTLELGDSALYLCASSLRDRAANYGYTFGSGTRLTVV.